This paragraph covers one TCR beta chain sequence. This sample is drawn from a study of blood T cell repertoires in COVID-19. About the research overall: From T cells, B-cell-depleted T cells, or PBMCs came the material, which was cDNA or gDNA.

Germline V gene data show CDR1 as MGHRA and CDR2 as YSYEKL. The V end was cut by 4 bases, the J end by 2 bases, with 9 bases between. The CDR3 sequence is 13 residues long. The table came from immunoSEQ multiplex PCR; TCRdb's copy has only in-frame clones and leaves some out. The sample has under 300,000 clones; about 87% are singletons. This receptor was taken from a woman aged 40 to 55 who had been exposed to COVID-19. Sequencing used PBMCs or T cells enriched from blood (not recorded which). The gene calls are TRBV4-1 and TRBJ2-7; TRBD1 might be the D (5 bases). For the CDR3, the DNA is TGCGCCAGCAGCCGACAGTCCACCTACGAGCAGTACGTC. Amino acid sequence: CASSRQSTYEQYV.